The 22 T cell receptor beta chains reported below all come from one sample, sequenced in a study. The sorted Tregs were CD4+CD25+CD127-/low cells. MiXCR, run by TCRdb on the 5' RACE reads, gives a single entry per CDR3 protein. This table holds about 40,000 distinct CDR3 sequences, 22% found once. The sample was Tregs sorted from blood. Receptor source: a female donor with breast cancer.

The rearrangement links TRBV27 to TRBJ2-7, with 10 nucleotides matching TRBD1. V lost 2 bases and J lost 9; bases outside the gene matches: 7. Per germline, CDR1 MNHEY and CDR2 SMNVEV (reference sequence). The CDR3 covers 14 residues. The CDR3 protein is CASSLGTGDARQYF. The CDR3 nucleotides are TGTGCCAGCAGTTTAGGGACAGGGGACGCTAGGCAGTACTTC.

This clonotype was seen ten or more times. The CDR3 region is CASSRGLAGANEQFF. The DNA for the CDR3 is TGCGCCAGCAGCCGCGGACTAGCGGGGGCTAATGAGCAGTTCTTC. This chain connects TRBV4-1 to TRBJ2-1; TRBD2 matches 13 bases. J gave up 7 bases and V 4 bases, and 4 bases lay outside the gene matches. Germline values: CDR1 MGHRA, CDR2 YSYEKL. There are 15 residues in the CDR3.

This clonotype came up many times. The CDR3 here is CASSLGTGYYEQYF. DNA of the CDR3: TGCGCCAGCAGCCTCGGGACAGGGTACTACGAGCAGTACTTC. J is TRBJ2-7 and V is TRBV5-1; 9 bases fit TRBD1. This CDR3 has 14 residues. Germline V gives CDR1 SGHRS, CDR2 YFSETQ. J gave up 3 bases and V 4 bases, and 5 bases lay outside the gene matches.

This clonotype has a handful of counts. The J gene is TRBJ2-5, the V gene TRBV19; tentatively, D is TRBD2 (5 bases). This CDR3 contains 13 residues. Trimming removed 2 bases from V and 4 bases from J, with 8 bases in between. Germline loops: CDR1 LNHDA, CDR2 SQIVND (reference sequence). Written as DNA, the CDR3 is TGTGCCAGTAGTATATCGAGCGGAGAGACCCAGTACTTC. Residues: CASSISSGETQYF.

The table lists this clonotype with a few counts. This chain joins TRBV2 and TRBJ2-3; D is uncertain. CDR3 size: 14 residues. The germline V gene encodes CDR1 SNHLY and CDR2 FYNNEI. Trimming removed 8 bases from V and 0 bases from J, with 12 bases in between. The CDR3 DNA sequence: TGTGCCAGCTTACCACTTACTAGCACAGATACGCAGTATTTT. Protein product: CASLPLTSTDTQYF.

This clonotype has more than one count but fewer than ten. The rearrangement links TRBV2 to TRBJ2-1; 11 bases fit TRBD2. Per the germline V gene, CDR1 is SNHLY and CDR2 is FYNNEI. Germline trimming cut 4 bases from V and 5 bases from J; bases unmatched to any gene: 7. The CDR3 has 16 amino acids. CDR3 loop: CASSGTGTSGDNEQFF. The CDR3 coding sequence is TGTGCCAGCAGTGGAACCGGGACTAGCGGAGACAATGAGCAGTTCTTC.

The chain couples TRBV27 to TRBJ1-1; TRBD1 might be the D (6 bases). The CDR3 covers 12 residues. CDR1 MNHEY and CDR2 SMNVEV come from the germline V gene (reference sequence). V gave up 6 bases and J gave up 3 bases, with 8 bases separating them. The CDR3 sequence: CASRQGYTEAFF. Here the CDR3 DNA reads TGTGCCAGCAGACAGGGTTACACTGAAGCTTTCTTT.

CDR3 amino acids: CASSQRLGVDEQYF. Written as DNA, the CDR3 is TGTGCCAGCAGTCAGCGACTAGGAGTAGACGAGCAGTACTTC. The chain couples TRBV27 to TRBJ2-7; tentative D call: TRBD2 (6 bases). The CDR3 is 14 amino acids. The V end was cut by 5 bases, the J end by 5 bases, with 16 bases between. Germline V gives CDR1 MNHEY, CDR2 SMNVEV (reference sequence).

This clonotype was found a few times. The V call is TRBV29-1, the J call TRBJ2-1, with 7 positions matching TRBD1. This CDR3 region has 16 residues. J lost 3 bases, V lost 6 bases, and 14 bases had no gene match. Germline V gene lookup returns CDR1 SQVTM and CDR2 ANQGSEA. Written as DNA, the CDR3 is TGCAGCGTCATTTGGACAGGCCGGGGTCTCTACAATGAGCAGTTCTTC. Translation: CSVIWTGRGLYNEQFF.

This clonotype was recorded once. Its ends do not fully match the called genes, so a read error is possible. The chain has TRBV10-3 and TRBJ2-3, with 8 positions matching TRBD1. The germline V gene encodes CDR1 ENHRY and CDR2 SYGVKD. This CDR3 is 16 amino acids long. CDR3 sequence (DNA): TGTACCATCAGTGAGTCGCCGGGACAGGGCACAGATACGCAGTATTTT. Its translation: CTISESPGQGTDTQYF.

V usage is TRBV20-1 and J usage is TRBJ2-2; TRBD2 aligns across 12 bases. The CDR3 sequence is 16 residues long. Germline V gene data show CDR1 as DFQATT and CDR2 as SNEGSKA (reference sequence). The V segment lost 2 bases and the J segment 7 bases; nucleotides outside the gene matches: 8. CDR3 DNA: TGCAGTGCTAGACCCCTAGCGGGAGGGCCCGACGGGGAGCTGTTTTTT. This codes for CSARPLAGGPDGELFF.

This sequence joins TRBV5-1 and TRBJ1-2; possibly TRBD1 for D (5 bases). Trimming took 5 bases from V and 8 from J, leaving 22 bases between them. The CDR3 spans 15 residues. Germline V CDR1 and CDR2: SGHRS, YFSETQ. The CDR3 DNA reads TGCGCCAGCAGTCCATTCGCAGGGATAAGTTTCGGCTACACCTTC. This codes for CASSPFAGISFGYTF.

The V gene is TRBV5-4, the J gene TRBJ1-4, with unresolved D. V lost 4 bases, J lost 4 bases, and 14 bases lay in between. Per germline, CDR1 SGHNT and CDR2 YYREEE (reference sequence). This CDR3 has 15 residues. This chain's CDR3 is CASSKYGESNEKLFF. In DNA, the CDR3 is TGTGCCAGCAGCAAATACGGGGAAAGTAATGAAAAACTGTTTTTT.

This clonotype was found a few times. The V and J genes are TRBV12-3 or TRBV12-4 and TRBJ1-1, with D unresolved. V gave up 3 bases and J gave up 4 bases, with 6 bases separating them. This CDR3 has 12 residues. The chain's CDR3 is CASSFVFTEAFF. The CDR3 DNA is TGTGCCAGCAGTTTCGTATTCACTGAAGCTTTCTTT.

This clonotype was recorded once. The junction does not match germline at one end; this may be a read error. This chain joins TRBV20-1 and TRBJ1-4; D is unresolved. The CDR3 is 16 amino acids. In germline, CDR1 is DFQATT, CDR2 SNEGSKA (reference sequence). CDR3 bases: TGCAGTGCTAGGGACCGAGTTCAGGCAACTAATGAAAAATTGTCTTTT. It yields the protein CSARDRVQATNEKLSF.

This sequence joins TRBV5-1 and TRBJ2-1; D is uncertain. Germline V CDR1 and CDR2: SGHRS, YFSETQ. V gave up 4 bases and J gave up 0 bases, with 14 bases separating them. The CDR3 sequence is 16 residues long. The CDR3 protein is CASSEIRVSSYNEQFF. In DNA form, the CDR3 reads TGCGCCAGCAGCGAGATCAGAGTTAGCTCCTACAATGAGCAGTTCTTC.

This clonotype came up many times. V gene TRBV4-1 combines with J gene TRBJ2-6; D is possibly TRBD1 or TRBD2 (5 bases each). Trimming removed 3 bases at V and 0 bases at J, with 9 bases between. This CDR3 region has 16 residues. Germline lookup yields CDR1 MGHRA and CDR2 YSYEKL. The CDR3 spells CASSQRGDSGANVLTF. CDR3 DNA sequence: TGCGCCAGCAGCCAGCGAGGGGACTCTGGGGCCAACGTCCTGACTTTC.

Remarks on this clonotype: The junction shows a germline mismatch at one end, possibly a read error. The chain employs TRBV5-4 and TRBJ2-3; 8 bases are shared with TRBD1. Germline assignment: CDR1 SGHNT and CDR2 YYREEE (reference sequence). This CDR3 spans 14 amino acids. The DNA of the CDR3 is TGCGCCAGCAGCTCGGACAGGGTACCAGATACGCAGTATTTT. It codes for CASSSDRVPDTQYF. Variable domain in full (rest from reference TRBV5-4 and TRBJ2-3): ETGVTQSPTHLIKTRGQQVTLRCSSQSGHNTVSWYQQALGQGPQFIFQYYREEENGRGNFPPRFSGLQFPNYSSELNVNALELDDSALYLCASSSDRVPDTQYFGPGTRLTVL.

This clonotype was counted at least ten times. CDR3 DNA sequence: TGTGCCAGCAGTTCTCCCAGAGCCAGGGCCACTGAAGCTTTCTTT. Amino acids: CASSSPRARATEAFF. The chain carries TRBV12-3 or TRBV12-4 and TRBJ1-1, with a possible D match to TRBD1 (5 bases). Trimming took off 4 bases at V and 4 bases at J, with 16 bases between the two ends. This CDR3 region has 15 residues.

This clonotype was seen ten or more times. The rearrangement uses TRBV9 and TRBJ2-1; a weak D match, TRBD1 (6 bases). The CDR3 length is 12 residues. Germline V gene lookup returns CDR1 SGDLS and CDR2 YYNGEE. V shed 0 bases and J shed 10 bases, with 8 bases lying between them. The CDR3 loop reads CASSVEDREQFF. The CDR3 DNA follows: TGTGCCAGCAGCGTAGAAGACAGGGAGCAGTTCTTC.

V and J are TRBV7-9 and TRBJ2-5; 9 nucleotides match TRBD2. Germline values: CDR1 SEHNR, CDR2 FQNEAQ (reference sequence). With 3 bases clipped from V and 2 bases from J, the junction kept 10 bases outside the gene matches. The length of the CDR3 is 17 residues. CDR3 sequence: CASSFSRASGAQETQYF. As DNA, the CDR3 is TGTGCCAGCAGCTTTTCCCGTGCTAGCGGGGCTCAAGAGACCCAGTACTTC.

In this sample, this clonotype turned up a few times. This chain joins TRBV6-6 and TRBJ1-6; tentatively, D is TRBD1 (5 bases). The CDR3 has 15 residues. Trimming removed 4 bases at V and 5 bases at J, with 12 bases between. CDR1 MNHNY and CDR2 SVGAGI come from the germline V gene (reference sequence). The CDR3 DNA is TGTGCCAGCAGTTCCACGGGACTGGATAATTCACCCCTCCACTTT. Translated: CASSSTGLDNSPLHF.